These T cell receptor beta chains were read from a single sample in a study of T-cell memory formation after mild COVID-19. TCRdb reprocessed the 5' RACE reads with MiXCR, giving one entry per CDR3 protein. The repertoire consists of over 150,000 distinct CDR3 sequences, with about a fifth occurring once and the leading ten covering about 23%. Material for sequencing was PBMCs or a T cell subset sorted from them (not recorded which). The receptors were sampled from an adult woman who had mild COVID-19 (a few samples of this study predate the infection). Cell type and time point are not known. Each CDR3 is given with its conserved first and last residue. Fields, in order: D gene, clone size, J gene, V gene, CDR3 protein, CDR3 DNA. A D gene is named only where the DNA matches it firmly. Some rows have no size entry. The others give once, few or many, or a class for an expanded clone.

D gene: TRBD1; clone size: few; J gene: TRBJ1-2; V gene: TRBV12-3/TRBV12-4; CDR3 protein: CASSPPGQNYVGYTF; CDR3 DNA: TGTGCCAGCAGTCCGCCGGGACAGAACTATGTTGGCTACACCTTC
D gene: NA; clone size: NA; J gene: TRBJ1-5; V gene: TRBV6-2/TRBV6-3; CDR3 protein: CASSYENSNQPQHF; CDR3 DNA: TGTGCCAGCAGTTACGAAAATAGCAATCAGCCCCAGCATTTT
D gene: NA; clone size: NA; J gene: TRBJ2-1; V gene: TRBV4-1; CDR3 protein: CASSQDSEQFF; CDR3 DNA: TGCGCCAGCAGCCAAGACAGTGAGCAGTTCTTC
D gene: TRBD1; clone size: NA; J gene: TRBJ2-5; V gene: TRBV7-9; CDR3 protein: CASSPTGTGTETQYF; CDR3 DNA: TGTGCCAGCAGCCCCACCGGGACAGGGACAGAGACCCAGTACTTC
D gene: TRBD2; clone size: few; J gene: TRBJ2-1; V gene: TRBV29-1; CDR3 protein: CSVERRELYNEQFF; CDR3 DNA: TGCAGCGTTGAAAGGCGGGAGCTGTACAATGAGCAGTTCTTC
D gene: NA; clone size: few; J gene: TRBJ1-1; V gene: TRBV30; CDR3 protein: CAWSVLGNTEAFF; CDR3 DNA: TGTGCCTGGAGTGTACTCGGGAACACTGAAGCTTTCTTT
D gene: TRBD2; clone size: few; J gene: TRBJ2-5; V gene: TRBV7-2; CDR3 protein: CASSATSGSQETQYF; CDR3 DNA: TGTGCCAGCAGCGCCACTAGCGGGAGTCAAGAGACCCAGTACTTC
D gene: NA; clone size: few; J gene: TRBJ2-1; V gene: TRBV12-3/TRBV12-4; CDR3 protein: CASSLSTLGAPSSYNEQFF; CDR3 DNA: TGTGCCAGCAGTTTGTCTACGCTTGGGGCGCCCAGCTCCTACAATGAGCAGTTCTTC
D gene: TRBD2; clone size: NA; J gene: TRBJ2-1; V gene: TRBV7-9; CDR3 protein: CASSLFTSGRGPYNEQFF; CDR3 DNA: TGTGCCAGCAGCTTATTCACTAGCGGGAGGGGACCCTACAATGAGCAGTTCTTC
D gene: NA; clone size: NA; J gene: TRBJ1-1; V gene: TRBV25-1; CDR3 protein: CASSELENTEAFF; CDR3 DNA: TGTGCCAGCAGTGAACTGGAGAACACTGAAGCTTTCTTT
D gene: TRBD2; clone size: few; J gene: TRBJ2-7; V gene: TRBV30; CDR3 protein: CAWSVGGGAYEQYF; CDR3 DNA: TGTGCCTGGAGTGTAGGCGGGGGGGCCTACGAGCAGTACTTC
D gene: NA; clone size: NA; J gene: TRBJ2-5; V gene: TRBV6-2/TRBV6-3; CDR3 protein: CASSYSPSYIEETQYF; CDR3 DNA: TGTGCCAGCAGTTACTCACCTAGTTACATCGAAGAGACCCAGTACTTC
D gene: TRBD1; clone size: NA; J gene: TRBJ1-4; V gene: TRBV2; CDR3 protein: CASSHRDSSYEKLFF; CDR3 DNA: TGTGCCAGCAGTCACCGGGACAGTAGCTATGAAAAACTGTTTTTT
D gene: NA; clone size: NA; J gene: TRBJ2-5; V gene: TRBV7-6; CDR3 protein: CASSLVRGGGLETQYF; CDR3 DNA: TGTGCCAGCAGCTTAGTGCGGGGAGGGGGATTGGAGACCCAGTACTTC
D gene: TRBD2; clone size: few; J gene: TRBJ2-5; V gene: TRBV19; CDR3 protein: CASSRLAGDLLLETQYF; CDR3 DNA: TGTGCCAGTAGTAGGCTAGCGGGAGATCTCCTGTTGGAGACCCAGTACTTC
D gene: TRBD1; clone size: few; J gene: TRBJ2-1; V gene: TRBV6-4; CDR3 protein: CARENRQGRDNEQFF; CDR3 DNA: TGTGCCAGGGAAAATCGACAGGGTAGAGACAATGAGCAGTTCTTC